The sequence of this T cell receptor (beta chain) was determined in a study of identical twins. General study results and limits: Memory repertoires showed no such pattern, whereas abundant cord blood beta clonotypes carried fewer insertions. The conclusions drew on cross-sectional statistical analysis instead of tracking the same donors. Sequences that were beta out-of-frame showed weaker excess twin sharing.

MiXCR, applied by TCRdb to the 5' RACE reads, yields one record per CDR3 protein. Of approximately 530,000 distinct CDR3 sequences in the sample, 20% to 25% are singletons; the top ten hold approximately 0.49%. J lost 6 bases, V lost 3 bases, and 5 bases had no gene match. The germline CDR1 and CDR2 sequences are SGHDN and FVKESK. The CDR3 totals 14 residues. As to this clonotype: No antigen is known for it.

The sample also formed part of further work on yellow fever vaccine responses in identical twins.

The clonotype originates from a woman between 18 and 29 years old in good health. The gene calls are TRBV14 and TRBJ2-4; 7 bases agree with TRBD1. The source material was CD4+ T cells sorted from blood. The CDR3 is CASSQRGLGNIQYF. The DNA of the CDR3 is TGTGCCAGCAGCCAGAGGGGGCTGGGAAACATTCAGTACTTC.